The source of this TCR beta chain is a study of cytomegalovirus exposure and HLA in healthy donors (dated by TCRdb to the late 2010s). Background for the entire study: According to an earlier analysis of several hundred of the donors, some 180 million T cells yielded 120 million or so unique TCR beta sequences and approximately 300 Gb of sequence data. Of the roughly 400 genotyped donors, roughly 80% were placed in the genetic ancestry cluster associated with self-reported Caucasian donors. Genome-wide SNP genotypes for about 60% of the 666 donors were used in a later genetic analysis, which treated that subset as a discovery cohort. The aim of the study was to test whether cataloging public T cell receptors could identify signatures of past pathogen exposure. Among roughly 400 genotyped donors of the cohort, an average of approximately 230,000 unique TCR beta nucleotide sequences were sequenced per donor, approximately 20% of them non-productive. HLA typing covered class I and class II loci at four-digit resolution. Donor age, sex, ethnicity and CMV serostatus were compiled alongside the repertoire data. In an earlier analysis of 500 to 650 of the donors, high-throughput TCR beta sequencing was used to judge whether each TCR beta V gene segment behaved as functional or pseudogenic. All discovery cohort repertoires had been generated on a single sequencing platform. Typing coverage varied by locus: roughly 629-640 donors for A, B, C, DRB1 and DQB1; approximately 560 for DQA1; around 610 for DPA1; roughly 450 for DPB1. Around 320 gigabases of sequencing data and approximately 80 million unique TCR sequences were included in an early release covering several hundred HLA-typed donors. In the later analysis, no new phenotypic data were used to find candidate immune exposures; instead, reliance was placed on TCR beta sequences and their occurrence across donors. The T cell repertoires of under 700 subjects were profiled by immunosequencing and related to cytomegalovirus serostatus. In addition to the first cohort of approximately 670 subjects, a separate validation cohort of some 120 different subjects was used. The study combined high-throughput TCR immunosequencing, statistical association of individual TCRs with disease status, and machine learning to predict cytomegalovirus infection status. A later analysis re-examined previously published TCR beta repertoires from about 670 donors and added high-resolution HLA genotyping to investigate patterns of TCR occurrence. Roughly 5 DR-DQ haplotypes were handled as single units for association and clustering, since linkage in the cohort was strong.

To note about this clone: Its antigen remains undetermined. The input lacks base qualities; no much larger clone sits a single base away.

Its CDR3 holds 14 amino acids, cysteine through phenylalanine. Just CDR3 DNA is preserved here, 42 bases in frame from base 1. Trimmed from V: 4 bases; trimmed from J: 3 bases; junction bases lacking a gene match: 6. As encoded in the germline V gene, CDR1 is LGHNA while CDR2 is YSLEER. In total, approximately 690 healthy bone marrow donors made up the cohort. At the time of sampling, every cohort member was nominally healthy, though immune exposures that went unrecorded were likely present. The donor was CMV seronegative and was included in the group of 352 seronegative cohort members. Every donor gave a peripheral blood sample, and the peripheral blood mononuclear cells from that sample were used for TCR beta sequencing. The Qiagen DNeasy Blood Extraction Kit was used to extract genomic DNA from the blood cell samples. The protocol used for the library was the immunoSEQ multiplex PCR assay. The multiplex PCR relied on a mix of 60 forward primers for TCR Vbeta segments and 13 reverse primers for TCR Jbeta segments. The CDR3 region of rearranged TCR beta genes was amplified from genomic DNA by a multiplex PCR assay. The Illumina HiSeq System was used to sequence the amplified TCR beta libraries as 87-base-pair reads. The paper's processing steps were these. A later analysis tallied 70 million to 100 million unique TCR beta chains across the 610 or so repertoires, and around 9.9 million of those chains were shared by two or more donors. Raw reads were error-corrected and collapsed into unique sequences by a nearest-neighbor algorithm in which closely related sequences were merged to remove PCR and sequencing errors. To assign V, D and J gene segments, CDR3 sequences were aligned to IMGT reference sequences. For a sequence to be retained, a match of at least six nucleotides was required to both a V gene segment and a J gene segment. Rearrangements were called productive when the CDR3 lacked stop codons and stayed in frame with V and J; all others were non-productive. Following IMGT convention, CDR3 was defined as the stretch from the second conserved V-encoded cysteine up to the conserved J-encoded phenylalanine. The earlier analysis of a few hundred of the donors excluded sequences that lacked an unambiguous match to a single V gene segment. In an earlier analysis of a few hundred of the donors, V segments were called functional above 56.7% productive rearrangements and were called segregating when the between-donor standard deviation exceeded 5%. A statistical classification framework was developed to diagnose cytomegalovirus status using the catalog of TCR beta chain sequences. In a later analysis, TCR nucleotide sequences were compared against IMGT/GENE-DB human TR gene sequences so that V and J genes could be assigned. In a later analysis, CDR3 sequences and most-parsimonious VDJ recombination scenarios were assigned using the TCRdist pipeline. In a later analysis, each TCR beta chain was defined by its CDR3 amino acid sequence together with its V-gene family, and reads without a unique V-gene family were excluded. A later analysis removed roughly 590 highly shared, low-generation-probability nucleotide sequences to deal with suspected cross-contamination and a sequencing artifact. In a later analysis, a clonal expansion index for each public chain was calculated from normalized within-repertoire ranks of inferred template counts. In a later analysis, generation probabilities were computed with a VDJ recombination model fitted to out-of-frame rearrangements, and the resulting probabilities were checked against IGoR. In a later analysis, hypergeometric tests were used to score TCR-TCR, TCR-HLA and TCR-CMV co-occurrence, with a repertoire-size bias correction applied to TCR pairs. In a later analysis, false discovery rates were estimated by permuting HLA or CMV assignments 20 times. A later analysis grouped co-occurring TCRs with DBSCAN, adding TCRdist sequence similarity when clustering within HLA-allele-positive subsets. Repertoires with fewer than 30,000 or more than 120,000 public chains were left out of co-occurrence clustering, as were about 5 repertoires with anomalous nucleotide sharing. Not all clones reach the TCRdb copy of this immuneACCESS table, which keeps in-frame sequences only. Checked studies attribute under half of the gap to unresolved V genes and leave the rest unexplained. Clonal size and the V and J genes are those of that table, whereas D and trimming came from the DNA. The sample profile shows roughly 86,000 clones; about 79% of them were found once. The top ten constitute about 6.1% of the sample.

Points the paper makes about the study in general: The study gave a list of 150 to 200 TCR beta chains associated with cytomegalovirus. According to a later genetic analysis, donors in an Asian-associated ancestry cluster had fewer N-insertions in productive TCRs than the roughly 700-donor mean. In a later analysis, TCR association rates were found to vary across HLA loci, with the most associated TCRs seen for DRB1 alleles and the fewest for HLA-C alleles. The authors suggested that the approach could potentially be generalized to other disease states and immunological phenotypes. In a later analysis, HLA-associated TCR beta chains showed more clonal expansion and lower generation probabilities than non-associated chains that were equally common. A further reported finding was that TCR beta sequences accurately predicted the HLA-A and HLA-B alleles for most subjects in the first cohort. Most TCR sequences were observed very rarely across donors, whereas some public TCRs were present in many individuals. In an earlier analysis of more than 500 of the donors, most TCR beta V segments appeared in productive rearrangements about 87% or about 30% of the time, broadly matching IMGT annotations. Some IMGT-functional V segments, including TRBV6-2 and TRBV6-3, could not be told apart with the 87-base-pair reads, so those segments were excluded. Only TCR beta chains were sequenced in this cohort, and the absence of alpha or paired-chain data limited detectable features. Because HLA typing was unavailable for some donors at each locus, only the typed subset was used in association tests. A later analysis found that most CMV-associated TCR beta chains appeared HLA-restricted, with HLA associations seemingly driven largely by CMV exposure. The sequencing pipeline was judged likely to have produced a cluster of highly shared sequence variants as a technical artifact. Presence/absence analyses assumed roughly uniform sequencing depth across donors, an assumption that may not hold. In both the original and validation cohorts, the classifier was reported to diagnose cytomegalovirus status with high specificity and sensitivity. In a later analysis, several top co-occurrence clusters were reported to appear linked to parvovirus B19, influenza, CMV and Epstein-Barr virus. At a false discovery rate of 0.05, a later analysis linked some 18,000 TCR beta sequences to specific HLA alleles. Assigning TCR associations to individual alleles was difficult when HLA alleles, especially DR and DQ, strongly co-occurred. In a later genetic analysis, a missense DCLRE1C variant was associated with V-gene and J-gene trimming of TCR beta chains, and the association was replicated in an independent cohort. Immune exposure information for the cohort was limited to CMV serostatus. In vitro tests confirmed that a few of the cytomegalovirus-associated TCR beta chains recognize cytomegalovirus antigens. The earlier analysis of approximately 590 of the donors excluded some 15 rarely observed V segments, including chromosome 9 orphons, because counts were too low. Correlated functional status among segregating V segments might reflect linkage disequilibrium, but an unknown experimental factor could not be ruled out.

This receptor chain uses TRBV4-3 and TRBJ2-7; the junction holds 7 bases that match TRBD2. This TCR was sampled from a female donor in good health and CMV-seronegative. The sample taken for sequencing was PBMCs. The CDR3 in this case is CASSPYGGGYEQYF. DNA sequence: TGCGCCAGCAGCCCCTATGGGGGGGGCTACGAGCAGTACTTC.